This TCR beta chain came from a study of blood T cells in healthy people across ages (dated by TCRdb to about 2015). Describing the broader study: Template switching captured roughly one uniquely barcoded TCR beta cDNA molecule per two T cells in model experiments. Four age groups were formed from the donors: young (average about 17 years), middle-aged (around 39), aged (about 68) and long-lived (approximately 80). The study measured age-related changes in TCR beta repertoire diversity using deep sequencing normalized with unique cDNA molecular identifiers. To avoid experimental bias, donors of different ages were distributed randomly across sequencing lanes. For two donors (one aged 18 to 30 and one aged 80 or older), the study analyzed two additional independent replicas of 1 million unique cDNA reads from the same blood draw.

From a lookup of the germline V gene, CDR1 and CDR2 are SGHTA and FQGTGA. Including the terminal cysteine and phenylalanine, the CDR3 comprises 13 residues. The CDR3 DNA has 39 bases and is translated from base 1. The junction shows trimming of 0 bases on V and 13 bases on J, and the gene matches do not reach 5 bases of it. The donors were roughly 38 Caucasian individuals from Russia, aged roughly 6 to 100 years, who were systemically healthy. Each donor gave roughly 11 milliliters of peripheral blood, drawn into EDTA-treated Vacutainer tubes. PBMCs were isolated by Ficoll-Paque density-gradient centrifugation, with at least 6.5 million obtained per sample. Trizol reagent was used to extract total RNA from PBMCs, with at least 6 micrograms per sample. Naive CD45RAhigh/CD27high T cell percentages were measured by flow cytometry on a PBMC aliquot from every donor. The library was made by 5' RACE. Instrument used: Illumina HiSeq 2500. A second PCR of 7 to 11 cycles was performed with a sample-barcoded 5' primer and a J-beta primer mix. Each TCR beta cDNA molecule received a unique molecular identifier from a template-switch 5' adaptor carrying 12 random nucleotides. Each sample yielded at least 3 million CDR3-containing paired-end reads. First-strand cDNA was synthesized from all RNA with the Mint cDNA synthesis kit, primed by a TRBC-specific oligonucleotide. All cDNA was treated with uracil-DNA glycosylase and then went through a first 18-cycle PCR with the universal primers M1SS and BC2_uni_R. The study's own analysis went as follows. For normalization, 1 million high-quality reads, each with a distinct molecular identifier, were randomly selected from each sample. Reads with shared molecular identifiers were discarded instead of being binned into consensus sequences. CDR3 identification, clonotype clustering and error correction used MiTCR with a Q25 quality threshold and the strictest error-elimination algorithm. A nonparametric unseen species model using Euler transformation provided a lower-bound estimate of total TCR beta diversity. TCRdb reprocessed the public reads (quality trimming at Q25 with fastp, clone calling with MiXCR) and kept in-frame beta chains. All rows with the same CDR3 protein become a single entry with the most common DNA and genes. TCRdb's processing, not the authors' own work, is the source of the V and J calls. The sample includes more than 700,000 distinct CDR3 sequences, with about 55% observed a single time. The top ten clonotypes cover roughly 40% of the sample.

The full study reports these points: Because profiling used bulk unsorted PBMCs, naive and antigen-experienced compartments could not be compared conclusively. As age increased, observed TCR beta diversity per million T cells dropped in a roughly linear way, and a significant reduction was already evident by age around 41. Observed TCR beta diversity correlated strongly with the percentage of naive T cells measured by flow cytometry. Compared with the aged group, more naive CD4+ T cells, fewer expanded clones and increased TCR diversity were shown by the long-lived group, suggesting age selection. Estimates of total diversity based on one million sequenced T cells were considered lower bounds and underestimates. Because the CMV infection status of the donors was unknown, age-related changes in expanded clonotypes may potentially have been confounded.

About this clonotype itself: There is no known antigen for this receptor. No base quality values were provided; no much bigger clone lies one nucleotide off.

The TCR comes from an older man in good health. The chain is assembled from TRBV7-3 and TRBJ2-3; 9 bases in between match TRBD2. Material for sequencing was blood. The DNA sequence follows: TGTGCCAGCAGCTTAACTAGCGGGAGTTCGGAGTATTTT. It is translated as CASSLTSGSSEYF.